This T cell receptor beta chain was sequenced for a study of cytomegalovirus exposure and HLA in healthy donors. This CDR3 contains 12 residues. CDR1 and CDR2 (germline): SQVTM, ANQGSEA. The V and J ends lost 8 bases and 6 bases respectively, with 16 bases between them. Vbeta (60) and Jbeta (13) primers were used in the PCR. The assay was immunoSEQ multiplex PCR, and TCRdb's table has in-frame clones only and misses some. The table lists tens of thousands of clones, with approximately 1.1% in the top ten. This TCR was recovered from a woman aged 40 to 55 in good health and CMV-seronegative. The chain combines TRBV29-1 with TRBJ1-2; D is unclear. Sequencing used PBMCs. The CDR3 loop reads CSSASIRDGYTF. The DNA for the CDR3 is TGCAGCTCCGCTAGTATTCGGGATGGCTACACCTTC.